The rows below give T cell receptor beta chains drawn from one sample of a study of Ad26.COV2.S vaccination and SARS-CoV-2 variants. Assay: immunoSEQ multiplex PCR; the TCRdb copy retains only in-frame clones and omits some. The sample gives about 680,000 clones, about 89% of which show up once; 1.5% is in the top ten. Here the sequenced sample was peripheral blood, taken in a trial of Ad26.COV2.S vaccine versus placebo. Receptors were obtained from a person between 18 and 65 years old who received the Ad26.COV2.S COVID-19 vaccine or a placebo. Each CDR3 is given with its conserved first and last residue. The D gene is left open where the match is weak. Only part of the rows carry a size: once, few, many, or a class if the clone is expanded.

J gene,clone size,V gene,D gene,CDR3 DNA,CDR3 protein
TRBJ2-7,.,TRBV27,.,TGTGCCAGCAGTTTAGGCCCCGACAAAGGAGAGTTCGAGCAGTACTTC,CASSLGPDKGEFEQYF
TRBJ2-1,.,TRBV5-1,.,TGCGCCAGCAGCTTGGCGGCCTTCAATGAGCAGTTCTTC,CASSLAAFNEQFF
TRBJ2-2,.,TRBV7-2,.,TGTGCCAGCAGCTCGCAGGGGGGCACCGGGGAGCTGTTTTTT,CASSSQGGTGELFF
TRBJ2-7,.,TRBV5-5,.,TGTGCCAGCAGCTGGGGGGCAGGGGCCTACGAGCAGTACTTC,CASSWGAGAYEQYF
TRBJ2-5,.,TRBV7-3,.,TGTGCCAGCAGCCAATCCTCCGGGCGGGAGACCCAGTACTTC,CASSQSSGRETQYF
TRBJ2-1,.,TRBV7-9,.,TGTGCCAGCAGCCCCCAGGGTGAAATTTCCTACAATGAGCAGTTCTTC,CASSPQGEISYNEQFF
TRBJ2-5,.,TRBV10-3,.,TGTGCCATCAGGGGGGGCGAAAAGTGGGAGACCCAGTACTTC,CAIRGGEKWETQYF
TRBJ1-1,.,TRBV5-1,TRBD1,TGCGCCAGCAGCTCGGGACAGCCCCTCGCTGAAGCTTTCTTT,CASSSGQPLAEAFF
TRBJ2-2,few,TRBV7-3,.,TGTGCCAGCAGCTTAAGACCGACAGGGAACACCGGGGAGCTGTTTTTT,CASSLRPTGNTGELFF
TRBJ1-1,.,TRBV7-2,.,TGTGCCAGCAGCTTTAGCTGGGTCAACTATCCAGCTTTCTTT,CASSFSWVNYPAFF
TRBJ1-5,.,TRBV30,TRBD1,TGTGCCTGGGGGGACAGGGACAATCAGCCCCAGCATTTT,CAWGDRDNQPQHF
TRBJ2-1,.,TRBV18,TRBD2,TGTGCCAGCTCAGCTCGCCTTAGCGGGGGGGCGAATGAGCAGTTCTTC,CASSARLSGGANEQFF
TRBJ2-5,.,TRBV6-5,TRBD1,TGTGCCAGCAGACCACAGGGGCGGGAGACCCAGTACTTC,CASRPQGRETQYF
TRBJ1-5,.,TRBV19,.,TGTGCCAGTAGTATACGGCGGGACCAGCCCCAGCATTTT,CASSIRRDQPQHF
TRBJ2-1,.,TRBV30,TRBD2,TGTGCCTGGAGTGTGACTAGCGGGGGTTTGAATGAGCAGTTCTTC,CAWSVTSGGLNEQFF
TRBJ2-6,.,TRBV7-8,.,TGTGCCAGCAGCTTAGAGTTCCCTGGGGCCAACGTCCTGACTTTC,CASSLEFPGANVLTF
TRBJ1-1,.,TRBV6-2/TRBV6-3,.,TGTGCCAGCAGTCGACTGGGGATAGGCACTGAAGCTTTCTTT,CASSRLGIGTEAFF
TRBJ2-7,.,TRBV28,.,TGTGCCAGCAGTTTATCGACCCCCTACGAGCAGTACTTC,CASSLSTPYEQYF
TRBJ1-3,.,TRBV2,.,TGTGCCAGCAGTAGTACCGCTGGAAACACCATATATTTT,CASSSTAGNTIYF
TRBJ1-2,many,TRBV27,TRBD1,TGTGCCAGCAGTTCGGGACAGGGGCACGGTGGCTACACCTTC,CASSSGQGHGGYTF
TRBJ2-2,.,TRBV21-1,.,TGTGCCAGCAGCAATCCCCTCGGCACTAGCGGGATCACCGGGGAGCTGTTTTTT,CASSNPLGTSGITGELFF
TRBJ2-1,.,TRBV4-3,TRBD2,TGCGCCAGCAGCCTCGAGCGGGGGGAAAATGAGCAGTTCTTC,CASSLERGENEQFF
TRBJ2-1,.,TRBV18,TRBD2,TGTGCCAGCTCACCGGTGTCATTCCGGGACTACTCCTACAATGAGCAGTTCTTC,CASSPVSFRDYSYNEQFF
TRBJ2-3,.,TRBV30,.,TGTGCCTGGACTCAAGTGACAGATACGCAGTATTTT,CAWTQVTDTQYF
TRBJ2-1,.,TRBV7-9,.,TGTGCCAGCAGCTTATTGGGGGGCGCTTCCAATGAGCAGTTCTTC,CASSLLGGASNEQFF
TRBJ2-4,.,TRBV5-4,TRBD1,TGTGCCAGCAGCTTGGGGGGACAGGGGAGTCCTACAAACATTCAGTACTTC,CASSLGGQGSPTNIQYF
TRBJ2-1,.,TRBV7-2,TRBD2,TGTGCCAGCAGCACTCGGACTAGCGATATAGTTTATGAGCAGTTCTTC,CASSTRTSDIVYEQFF
TRBJ2-7,.,TRBV2,TRBD2,TGTGCCAGCTTTGGGACTAGCGGGACCTACGAGCAGTACTTC,CASFGTSGTYEQYF
TRBJ1-2,.,TRBV18,.,TGTGCCAGCTCCCAGGGTCGCTATGGCTACACCTTC,CASSQGRYGYTF
TRBJ1-6,.,TRBV5-1,TRBD1,TGCGCCAGTAGGCCGACAGGGGGACCGTCACCCCTCCACTTT,CASRPTGGPSPLHF
TRBJ2-4,.,TRBV18,.,TGTGCCAGCTCACCTGGTACCAAAAACATTCAGTACTTC,CASSPGTKNIQYF
TRBJ1-5,.,TRBV6-6,.,TGTGCCAGCAGTTACGGGGCGGATCAGCCCCAGCATTTT,CASSYGADQPQHF
TRBJ2-1,once,TRBV3-1/TRBV3-2,.,TGTGCCACCTCTGGCGCGACCATCTACAATGAGCAGTTCTTC,CATSGATIYNEQFF
TRBJ2-1,.,TRBV5-1,.,TGCGCCAGCAGCCCAGCAGCTTTTACCTACAATGAGCAGTTCTTC,CASSPAAFTYNEQFF
TRBJ1-2,once,TRBV11-2,.,TGTGCCAGCAGCCACCGGCTGGGGGGAGGCTACACCTTC,CASSHRLGGGYTF
TRBJ2-4,.,TRBV7-8,.,TGTGCCAGCAGTCCCCCGGGAGCCCTAGCCAAAAACATTCAGTACTTC,CASSPPGALAKNIQYF
TRBJ2-2,once,TRBV5-1,TRBD1,TGCGCCAGTAGACCCGGGACAGGGAACTTAGATTCGGGGGAGCTGTTTTTT,CASRPGTGNLDSGELFF
TRBJ2-1,once,TRBV29-1,.,TGCAGCGTTTTGGCCACACTCTCCTACAATGAGCAGTTCTTC,CSVLATLSYNEQFF
TRBJ2-4,.,TRBV6-6,.,TGTGCCAGCAGTTACCCACAGATCCCCGTAAACATTCAGTACTTC,CASSYPQIPVNIQYF
TRBJ2-2,.,TRBV29-1,TRBD1,TGCAGCGCTGGGACAGGGGGTACCGGGGAGCTGTTTTTT,CSAGTGGTGELFF
TRBJ2-2,.,TRBV7-2,TRBD1,TGTGCCAGCACCCACCGGGACAGGGGACCGAACACCGGGGAGCTGTTTTTT,CASTHRDRGPNTGELFF
TRBJ2-7,.,TRBV15,TRBD2,TGTGCCACCAGTCTAGCGGTGGCCTACGAGCAGTACTTC,CATSLAVAYEQYF
TRBJ1-1,.,TRBV11-2,.,TGTGCCAGCAGCGCGAGCGGCCGCGACAGCATTCCGAACACTGAAGCTTTCTTT,CASSASGRDSIPNTEAFF
TRBJ2-2,.,TRBV6-5,TRBD1,TGTGCCAGCAGTTACGGACAGGGGGGGAACACCGGGGAGCTGTTTTTT,CASSYGQGGNTGELFF
TRBJ2-3,few,TRBV5-6,TRBD2,TGTGCCAGCAGCTTCGGTACTAGCGTGACAGATACGCAGTATTTT,CASSFGTSVTDTQYF
TRBJ2-7,.,TRBV6-2/TRBV6-3,.,TGTGCCAGCAGTTACCCCGGGACGCTTGAGCAGTACTTC,CASSYPGTLEQYF
TRBJ2-2,.,TRBV11-3,.,TGTGCCAGCAGCTTAGGTGGGGACCGGGAGCTGTTTTTT,CASSLGGDRELFF
TRBJ2-1,.,TRBV5-1,.,TGCGCCAGCAGCTTACCCCTTCCCGGGAGTCGGAATGAGCAGTTCTTC,CASSLPLPGSRNEQFF
TRBJ1-2,.,TRBV25-1,.,TGTGCCAGCAGTGATCAAGGCAGGCACTATGGCTACACCTTC,CASSDQGRHYGYTF
TRBJ2-5,.,TRBV4-2,TRBD2,TGTGCCAGCAGCCAAGCCGGGACTAGCGGGGGTAAAGAGACCCAGTACTTC,CASSQAGTSGGKETQYF
TRBJ1-1,.,TRBV5-1,.,TGCGCCAGCAGCCCCCCAGGGTTGAACACTGAAGCTTTCTTT,CASSPPGLNTEAFF
TRBJ2-3,.,TRBV6-4,.,TGTGCCAGCAGTGCATCCTTTGGACAGTCCACTAGCACAGATACGCAGTATTTT,CASSASFGQSTSTDTQYF
TRBJ1-6,.,TRBV25-1,.,TGTGCCAGCAGTGAATTGGGGGGCCGGAATTCACCCCTCCACTTT,CASSELGGRNSPLHF
TRBJ1-2,.,TRBV24-1,.,TGTGCCACCAGTGACGCCGGGTCTTACTATGGCTACACCTTC,CATSDAGSYYGYTF
TRBJ2-7,.,TRBV18,.,TGTGCCAGCTCACCACGTGAGGGCGAGCAGTACTTC,CASSPREGEQYF
TRBJ2-7,.,TRBV6-2/TRBV6-3,.,TGTGCCAGCAGCGACAGCCCCTACGAGCAGTACTTC,CASSDSPYEQYF